This passage covers 17 T cell receptor beta chains from one sample sequenced in a study of vaccination and CD4 T cells after COVID-19. The time point: late sampling 161 to 241 days after vaccination in a few convalescent patients. TCRdb independently ran MiXCR on the PCR reads; one entry per CDR3 protein. The sample has some 28,000 distinct CDR3 sequences; roughly 50% are singletons. The sample was CD4+ T cells from blood, taken about 7 months after SARS-CoV-2 vaccination. The receptors here all came from a human donor who had recovered from COVID-19.

This clonotype was recorded a few times. The chain combines TRBV20-1 with TRBJ2-5; D is perhaps TRBD2 (6 bases). Trimming left V 2 bases short and J 3 bases short, with 16 bases between. The CDR3 runs to 15 residues. Germline-derived CDR1 and CDR2 are DFQATT and SNEGSKA (reference sequence). CDR3 amino acids: CSARRGGGVEETQYF. The CDR3 coding sequence is TGCAGTGCTAGACGTGGCGGAGGGGTTGAAGAGACCCAGTACTTC.

This clonotype showed up just a few times. The rearrangement joins TRBV7-2 to TRBJ2-3, with 9 positions matching TRBD2. Germline CDR1 SGHTA, CDR2 FQGNSA. Trimming at V came to 3 bases and at J to 7 bases, leaving 5 bases not matched to a gene. CDR3 length equals 14 residues. This CDR3 reads CASSLTSSGNTQYF. The DNA of the CDR3 is TGTGCCAGCAGCTTGACCTCTAGCGGGAATACGCAGTATTTT.

The table lists this clonotype with a few counts. This chain uses TRBV28 with TRBJ2-7; D perhaps matches TRBD1 (6 bases). Germline assignment: CDR1 MDHEN and CDR2 SYDVKM. This CDR3 comprises 14 residues. V gave up 6 bases and J gave up 2 bases, with 14 bases separating them. In DNA, the CDR3 is TGTGCCAGCAGACAGGGTGATGCGACCTACGAGCAGTACTTC. Translation gives CASRQGDATYEQYF. Looking up the rest from reference TRBV28 and TRBJ2-7 gives the full variable domain: DVKVTQSSRYLVKRTGEKVFLECVQDMDHENMFWYRQDPGLGLRLIYFSYDVKMKEKGDIPEGYSVSREKKERFSLILESASTNQTSMYLCASRQGDATYEQYFGPGTRLTVT.

This clonotype was seen a handful of times. The rearrangement joins TRBV27 to TRBJ2-3, with D possibly TRBD2 on 6 matching bases. The CDR3 runs to 15 residues. The V and J ends lost 1 base and 1 base respectively, with 9 bases between them. Germline V gene lookup returns CDR1 MNHEY and CDR2 SMNVEV (reference sequence). The CDR3 region has the DNA TGTGCCAGCAGTTTATGGGCTAGCGGCACAGATACGCAGTATTTT. Residues: CASSLWASGTDTQYF.

This clonotype has only a few counts. The chain is built from TRBV15 and TRBJ2-7, with D tentatively TRBD1 (6 bases). Germline CDR1 reads LNHNV; CDR2 reads YYDKDF (reference sequence). CDR3 length: 16 amino acids. V was pared by 1 base and J by 3 bases, with 16 bases between. Here the CDR3 DNA reads TGTGCCACCAGCAGAGGACAGGACCCATCTATCTACGAGCAGTACTTC. Its protein product is CATSRGQDPSIYEQYF.

This clonotype was detected a few times. The rearrangement joins TRBV7-2 to TRBJ2-6, with no clear D. This CDR3 is built from 14 residues. Germline V lookup: CDR1 SGHTA, CDR2 FQGNSA. V lost 3 bases to trimming and J lost 0 bases, with 3 bases between them. CDR3 nucleotides: TGTGCCAGCAGCTTCGTCTCTGGGGCCAACGTCCTGACTTTC. Amino acids: CASSFVSGANVLTF.

This clonotype was seen only a few times. DNA for the CDR3: TGTGCCAGTAGCACCGGAAAGGAGCAGTACTTC. Protein: CASSTGKEQYF. The rearrangement links TRBV19 to TRBJ2-7; D unresolved. The V end lost 6 bases, the J end lost 7 bases, and 10 bases lay between the germline ends. The CDR3 is 11 amino acids. Germline assignment: CDR1 LNHDA and CDR2 SQIVND (reference sequence).

This clonotype was found a few times. This chain joins TRBV6-1 and TRBJ2-7; 8 bases align to TRBD2. The CDR3 covers 16 residues. V trimming: 5 bases; J trimming: 2 bases; junction bases outside the gene matches: 11. Germline CDR1 reads MNHNS; CDR2 reads SASEGT. The CDR3 DNA reads as TGTGCCAGCAGTAGAGGAGCGCGGGGGGCCACCTACGAGCAGTACTTC. This encodes CASSRGARGATYEQYF.

The CDR3, as DNA: TGTGCCAGTAGTAGCATTGATTGGAGGGAGCAGTTCTTC. Its protein product is CASSSIDWREQFF. The J gene is TRBJ2-1, the V gene TRBV19; tentative D call: TRBD2 (5 bases). Germline V gene sequence: CDR1 LNHDA, CDR2 SQIVND (reference sequence). The CDR3 covers 13 residues. V was pared by 4 bases and J by 10 bases, with 14 bases between.

This clonotype was detected only a few times. The chain recombines TRBV6-1 with TRBJ2-6, with D possibly being TRBD1 (6 bases). Germline V CDR1 and CDR2: MNHNS, SASEGT. V lost 3 bases to trimming and J lost 4 bases, with 10 bases between them. The CDR3 has 15 amino acids. CDR3 sequence (DNA): TGTGCCAGCAGTGACACAGGGACCGGGGCCAACGTCCTGACTTTC. It yields the protein CASSDTGTGANVLTF.

This clonotype was detected only a few times. This chain connects TRBV7-9 to TRBJ1-2; D call uncertain. Germline CDR1 and CDR2: SEHNR and FQNEAQ (reference sequence). Trimming cost V 5 bases and J 7 bases, with 17 bases left between them. The length of the CDR3 is 14 residues. This CDR3 reads CASSRPTDGRGYTF. CDR3 in DNA: TGTGCCAGCAGCCGCCCAACCGACGGCCGTGGCTACACCTTC.

The CDR3 sequence: CASSVGQGAFF. CDR3 nucleotide sequence: TGTGCCAGCAGTGTAGGACAGGGAGCTTTCTTT. The chain uses TRBV2 and TRBJ1-1, with 8 positions matching TRBD1. The CDR3 runs to 11 residues. With 4 bases clipped from V and 10 bases from J, the junction kept 2 bases outside the gene matches. CDR1 and CDR2 from the germline V gene are SNHLY and FYNNEI. Complete variable domain (other parts from reference TRBV2 and TRBJ1-1): EPEVTQTPSHQVTQMGQEVILRCVPISNHLYFYWYRQILGQKVEFLVSFYNNEISEKSEIFDDQFSVERPDGSNFTLKIRSTKLEDSAMYFCASSVGQGAFFGQGTRLTVV.

Comments on this clonotype: The junction and the germline gene differ at one end; a read error may be behind it. This chain joins TRBV7-9 and TRBJ2-7; possible D gene TRBD1, 5 bases. Per the germline V gene, CDR1 is SEHNR and CDR2 is FQNEAQ (reference sequence). The CDR3 runs 8 residues. The CDR3 is CASSQGDF. CDR3 DNA sequence: TGTGCCAGCAGCCAAGGGGACTTC. The full variable domain, in which reference TRBV7-9 and TRBJ2-7 provide the parts outside the CDR3, is DTGVSQNPRHKITKRGQNVTFRCDPISEHNRLYWYRQTLGQGPEFLTYFQNEAQLEKSRLLSDRFSAERPKGSFSTLEIQRTEQGDSAMYLCASSQGDFGPGTRLTVT.

A few counts support this clonotype. The rearrangement uses TRBV6-5 and TRBJ1-2; TRBD1 might be the D (6 bases). Germline V CDR1 and CDR2: MNHEY, SVGAGI. V dropped 4 bases and J dropped 9 bases, with 12 bases sitting between them. The CDR3 length is 12 residues. This CDR3 reads CASSSSGARYTF. CDR3 sequence (DNA): TGTGCCAGCAGTTCCTCAGGGGCCCGCTACACCTTC.

The chain joins TRBV6-2 or TRBV6-3 to TRBJ1-1, with D possibly matching TRBD1 (5 bases). This CDR3 is 17 amino acids long. CDR1 and CDR2 from the germline V gene are MNHEY and SVGEGT. Trimming removed 2 bases at V and 1 base at J, with 17 bases between. The CDR3 reads CASSYDLSIGANTEAFF. Written as DNA, the CDR3 is TGTGCCAGCAGTTACGATTTGTCGATTGGGGCGAACACTGAAGCTTTCTTT.

V is TRBV6-4 and J is TRBJ1-1, with D tentatively TRBD1 (6 bases). This CDR3 is built from 14 residues. Looked up from germline, CDR1 is MRHNA and CDR2 is SNTAGT. V lost 9 bases and J 1 base, leaving 15 bases between the germline ends. In DNA, the CDR3 is TGTGCCAGTCCTAGGGGGGGCCGGAACACTGAAGCTTTCTTT. It codes for CASPRGGRNTEAFF.

The V call is TRBV27, the J call TRBJ2-3, with 9 bases that match TRBD2. Germline V gives CDR1 MNHEY, CDR2 SMNVEV (reference sequence). The J segment lost 6 bases and the V segment lost 8 bases, leaving 9 bases of the junction unmatched. The CDR3 sequence is 14 residues long. This chain's CDR3 is CASADYAGGDTQYF. The CDR3 DNA reads TGTGCCAGCGCTGACTATGCGGGGGGGGATACGCAGTATTTT.